This T cell receptor (beta chain) came from a study of response to subunit inactivated influenza vaccine. General study findings and limits: Seasonal influenza vaccination, on each occasion, was suggested by the authors to recruit few new T cells.

From the RT-PCR reads, TCRdb called clonotypes with MiXCR, one entry per CDR3 protein. Seen here are around 570,000 distinct CDR3 sequences, 7.5% to 8.5% observed once, and the top ten hold 10% to 15%. This clonotype has more than one count but fewer than ten. As yet, its antigen is unknown. The germline V gene encodes CDR1 DFQATT and CDR2 SNEGSKA (reference sequence). The CDR3 extends over 16 amino acids. Germline trimming cut 4 bases from V and 1 base from J; bases unmatched to any gene: 4. The clonotype comes from a man aged 50 to 69 who received an inactivated influenza vaccine. The material sequenced was PBMCs from blood, taken around 2 years after vaccination. This rearrangement joins TRBV20-1 to TRBJ2-1, with 13 bases lining up with TRBD2. The CDR3 is CSATRLAGGSYNEQFF. In DNA, the CDR3 is TGCAGTGCTACCAGACTAGCGGGAGGATCCTACAATGAGCAGTTCTTC.